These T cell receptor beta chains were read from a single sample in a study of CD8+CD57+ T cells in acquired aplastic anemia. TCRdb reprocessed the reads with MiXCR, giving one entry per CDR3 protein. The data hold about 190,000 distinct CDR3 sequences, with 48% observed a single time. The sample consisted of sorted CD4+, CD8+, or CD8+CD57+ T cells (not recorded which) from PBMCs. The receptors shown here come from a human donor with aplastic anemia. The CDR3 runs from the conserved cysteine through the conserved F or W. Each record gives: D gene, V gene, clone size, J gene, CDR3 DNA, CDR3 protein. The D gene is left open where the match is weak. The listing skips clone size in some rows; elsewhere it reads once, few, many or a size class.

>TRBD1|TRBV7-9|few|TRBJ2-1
TGTGCCAGCAGCTTAGGACAGGGGAATATGCAGTTCTTC
CASSLGQGNMQFF
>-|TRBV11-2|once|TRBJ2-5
TGTGCCAGCAGCTTGCCAGGGACTCAGACCCAGTACTTC
CASSLPGTQTQYF
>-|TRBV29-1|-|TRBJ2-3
TGCAGCGTTGAGGAAACAGATACGCAGTATTTT
CSVEETDTQYF
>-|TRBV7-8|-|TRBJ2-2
TGTGCCAGCTGCGAGCTCACACACACCGGGGGGCTGCTTTTT
CASCELTHTGGLLF
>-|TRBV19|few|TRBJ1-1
TGTGCCAGTAGTACGGGGATAGGCACTGAAGCTTTCTTT
CASSTGIGTEAFF
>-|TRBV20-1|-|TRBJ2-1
TGCAGTGCTAGAGCCCGGCGGGGGCTTAGCTCCTACAATGAGCAGTTCTTC
CSARARRGLSSYNEQFF
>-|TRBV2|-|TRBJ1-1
TGTGCCAGCAGTGGACACCAGAACACTGAAGCTTTCTTT
CASSGHQNTEAFF
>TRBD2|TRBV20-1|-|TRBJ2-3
TGCAGTGCCGGAAGGTCCAGCGGGAGGGCCGGAGATACGCAGTATTTT
CSAGRSSGRAGDTQYF
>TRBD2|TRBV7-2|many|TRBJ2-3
TGTGCCAGCAGCTTAGGGCTAGCGGGGGTGGGAGATACGCAGTATTTT
CASSLGLAGVGDTQYF
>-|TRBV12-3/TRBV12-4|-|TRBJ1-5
TGTGCCAGCAGTACAGACAGTAGCAATCAGCCCCAGCATTTT
CASSTDSSNQPQHF
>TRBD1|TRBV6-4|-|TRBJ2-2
TGTGCCAGCAGAACGGGACAGGGGGGCACCGGGGAGCTGTTTTTT
CASRTGQGGTGELFF
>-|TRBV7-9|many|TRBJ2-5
TGTGCCAGCAGCCCACAAGAGACCCAGTACTTC
CASSPQETQYF
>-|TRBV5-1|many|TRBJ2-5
TGCGCCAGCAGAGAAGATAGAGAGACCCAGTACTTC
CASREDRETQYF
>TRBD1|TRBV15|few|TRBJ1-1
TGTGCCACCAGCAGAGGACAGGGCTTGAACACTGAAGCTTTCTTT
CATSRGQGLNTEAFF
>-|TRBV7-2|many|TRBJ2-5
TGTGCCAGCAGCTTAATCGACGGGAGAGAGACCCAGTACTTC
CASSLIDGRETQYF
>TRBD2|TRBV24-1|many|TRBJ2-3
TGTGCCACCAGTGATCCGCGGGGGGGGGTGGATACGCAGTATTTT
CATSDPRGGVDTQYF
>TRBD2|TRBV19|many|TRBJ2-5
TGTGCCAGTAGTATAGGGGGCAACGGGGGGGAGACCCAGTACTTC
CASSIGGNGGETQYF
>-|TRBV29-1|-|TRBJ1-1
TGCAGCGTTCCACAGGGTTTTAGCACTGAAGCTTTCTTT
CSVPQGFSTEAFF
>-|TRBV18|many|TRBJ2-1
TGTGCCAGCTCACCACAACAGAACAATGAGCAGTTCTTC
CASSPQQNNEQFF
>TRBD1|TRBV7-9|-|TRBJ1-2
TGTGCCAGCAGCTTAGCAGGGGGCATCGGCTATGGCTACACCTTC
CASSLAGGIGYGYTF
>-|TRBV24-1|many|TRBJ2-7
TGTGCCACCAGTGATCCACTGGTACACCCCTACGAGCAGTACTTC
CATSDPLVHPYEQYF
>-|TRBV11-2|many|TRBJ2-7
TGTGCCAGCAGCTTAGATGGCGGGACGCCTTCCTACGAGCAGTACTTC
CASSLDGGTPSYEQYF
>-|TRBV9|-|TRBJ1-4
TGTGCCAGCAGCGTTAGTCTAAATGAAAAACTGTTTTTT
CASSVSLNEKLFF
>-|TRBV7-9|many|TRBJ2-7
TGTGCCAGCAGCCTAGCTGGAGGTGGCGCCTACGAGCAGTACTTC
CASSLAGGGAYEQYF
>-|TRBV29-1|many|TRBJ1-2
TGCAGCGTCGGGGCGGGCAGGGACTATGGCTACACCTTC
CSVGAGRDYGYTF
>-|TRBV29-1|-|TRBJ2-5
TGCAGCGCCCGGAGGGACAAACGATATCAGCCCCAGTACTTC
CSARRDKRYQPQYF
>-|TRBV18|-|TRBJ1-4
TGTGCCAGCTCACCGCGACAGACAACTAATGAAAAACTGTTTTTT
CASSPRQTTNEKLFF
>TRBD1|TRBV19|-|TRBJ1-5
TGTGCCAGTAGTATATTGGCAGGGGGCATCGAACAGCCCCAGCATTTT
CASSILAGGIEQPQHF
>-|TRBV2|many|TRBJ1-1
TGTGCCAGCAGTGTACAGGGAAACACTGAAGCTTTCTTT
CASSVQGNTEAFF
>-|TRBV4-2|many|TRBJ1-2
TGTGCCAGCAGCCAAGTTTCCCGGGGCAGGGGCCGGGGCTACACCTTC
CASSQVSRGRGRGYTF
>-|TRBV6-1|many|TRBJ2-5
TGTGCCAGCAGTGAAGCGCAAGGGGCCAAGACCCAGTACTTC
CASSEAQGAKTQYF
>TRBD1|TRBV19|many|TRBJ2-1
TGTGCCAGTAGTGAGAGGGGGACAGGGGGTTACAATGAGCAGTTCTTC
CASSERGTGGYNEQFF
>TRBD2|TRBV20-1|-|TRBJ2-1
TGCAGTGCTAAACAGGGACTAGCGGGGGGGCGATCTATCAATGAGCAGTTCTTC
CSAKQGLAGGRSINEQFF
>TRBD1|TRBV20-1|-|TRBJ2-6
TGCAGTGCTAGAGGGACAGGGGCTGGGGCCAACGCCCTGACTTTC
CSARGTGAGANALTF
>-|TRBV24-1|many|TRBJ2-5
TGTGCCACCAGTGATGCACAGGGCGGGGAAGAGACCCAGTACTTC
CATSDAQGGEETQYF
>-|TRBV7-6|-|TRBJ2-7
TGTGCCAGCAGCTACTTCAGGGAAGCCTACGAGCAGTACTTC
CASSYFREAYEQYF
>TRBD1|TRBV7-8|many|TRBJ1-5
TGTGCCAGCAGCTTATACAGGGGAGCTACTCAGCCCCAGCATTTT
CASSLYRGATQPQHF
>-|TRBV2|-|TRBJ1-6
TGTGCCAGCAGGGTAGGGGGAGTAGGTTCACCCCTCCACTTT
CASRVGGVGSPLHF
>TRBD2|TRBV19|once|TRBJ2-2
TGTGCCAGTAGTGACCAGCGGGGGGGCACCGGGGAGCTGTTTTTT
CASSDQRGGTGELFF
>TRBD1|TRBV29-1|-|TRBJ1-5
TGCAGCGTTTGGACAGGAATGTACAATCAGCCCCAGCATTTT
CSVWTGMYNQPQHF
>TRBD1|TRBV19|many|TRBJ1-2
TGTGCCAGTAGTATACAGGGGGCTCAAAGCTATGGCTACACCTTC
CASSIQGAQSYGYTF